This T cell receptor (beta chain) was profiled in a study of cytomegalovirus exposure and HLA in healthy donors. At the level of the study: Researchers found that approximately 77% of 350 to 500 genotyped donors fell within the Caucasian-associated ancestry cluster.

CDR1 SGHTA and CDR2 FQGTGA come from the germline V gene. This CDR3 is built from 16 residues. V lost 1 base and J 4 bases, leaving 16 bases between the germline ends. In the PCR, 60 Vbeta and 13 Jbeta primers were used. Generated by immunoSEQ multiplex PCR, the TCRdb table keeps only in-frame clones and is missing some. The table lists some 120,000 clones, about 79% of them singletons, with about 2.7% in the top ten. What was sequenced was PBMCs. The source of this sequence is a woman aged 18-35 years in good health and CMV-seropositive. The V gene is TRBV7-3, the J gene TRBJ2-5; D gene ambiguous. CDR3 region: CASSLNGGSTPETQYF. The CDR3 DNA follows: TGTGCCAGCAGCTTAAATGGTGGTAGCACCCCAGAGACCCAGTACTTC.